Below, one TCR beta chain is given with its context. What this receptor recognizes is not known. The sample holds no much larger clone one base away, and base qualities are not on file. TCRbeta CDR3 regions were amplified from genomic DNA by means of the immunoSEQ Assay, a bias-controlled multiplex PCR. As for how the authors treated the data: The number of nucleated cells in each sample was estimated by amplification of reference gene primers within the assay. Sequence reads were collapsed and filtered to measure the absolute abundance of every unique TCRbeta CDR3 rearrangement. For each sample, productive Simpson clonality was calculated by taking the square root of Simpson's diversity index across productive rearrangements. Here the immuneACCESS table is served through TCRdb, limited to in-frame sequences with V and J called. Missing clones are a known gap in these copies; in checked studies unresolved V genes cover under half, and the rest lacks a known reason. That table is the source of V, J and clone size, and D and trimming were worked out from the DNA. Across this sample there are 200,000 to 250,000 clones, with nearly 90% seen only once. The ten largest clones capture approximately 10% of the sample.

This sample is drawn from a study of blood T cell repertoires in COVID-19 (dated by TCRdb to 2020 to 2021). General notes on the study: Collaborator samples came from the United States, Italy and Spain and covered acute and convalescent phases of COVID-19. The material from the prospective study consisted of cDNA or gDNA derived from T cells, B-cell-depleted T cells, or PBMCs. Subjects who had been exposed to COVID-19, were actively infected with it, or had recovered from it provided the deeply sampled blood TCRbeta repertoires that made up the dataset. The repertoires were released in a freely available public database intended as a resource for research on the immune response to SARS-CoV-2. The samples were drawn from the first 160 participants of the ongoing ImmuneRACE study and from 950 to 1,500 subjects provided by 6 global collaborators. Sample metadata almost always included a de-identified subject ID, COVID-19 status, age in years and sex. Where available, HLA class I and class II types were obtained from metadata supplied by the sample provider rather than from assay-based typing. Here is what the overall study found, with its caveats: The quantity of clinical and demographic metadata differed by source and by participant and was supplied without curation.

V drops 2 bases and J drops 7 bases, leaving 15 bases in between. The CDR3 contains 14 residues, cysteine and phenylalanine counted. The entry retains the CDR3 DNA only, 42 bases that are in frame from base 1. Via the germline V gene, CDR1 is KGHSH and CDR2 LQKENI. In the prospective study, participants were about 18 to 95 years old, resided in about two dozen geographic areas of the United States, and were enrolled through a virtual design. To assign participants to cohorts, the prospective study relied on clinical history that participants themselves reported in a screening survey and a study questionnaire. Recovered participants in ImmuneRACE Cohort 3 were defined as having two consecutive negative NP/OP PCR tests, clearance from a healthcare professional, or resolution of symptoms. In the prospective study, whole blood, serum and a nasopharyngeal or oropharyngeal swab were collected from each participant by mobile phlebotomists. Prospective study participants could optionally give additional blood draws and questionnaires over a roughly two-month period. Prospective study blood samples were shipped either frozen or at room temperature before DNA extraction.

The chain couples TRBV18 to TRBJ2-7; TRBD1 is possibly the D segment (5 matching bases). Sequencing input: PBMCs or T cells enriched from blood (not recorded which). The receptor was isolated from a man aged 30 to 45 who had recovered from COVID-19. The nucleotides read TGTGCCAGCTCACCAATAGGGGTTTTCGGGGAGCAGTACTTC. It codes for CASSPIGVFGEQYF.